The 14 T cell receptor beta chains in this list originate from one sample, sequenced in a study of blood T cells in healthy people across ages. Next came a second PCR, run for roughly 6 to 11 cycles, which used a sample-barcoded 5' primer along with a J-beta primer mix. TCRdb recomputed calls from the 5' RACE reads with MiXCR, one row per CDR3 protein. Among 1.5 million to 2 million distinct CDR3 sequences listed, approximately 32% were seen once. Sequenced material: blood. The receptors stem from a woman between 25 and 40 years old in good health.

The gene calls are TRBV6-5 and TRBJ2-1, with no clear D. Trimming pared 5 bases from V and 8 bases from J, leaving 13 bases between. Germline assignment: CDR1 MNHEY and CDR2 SVGAGI. The CDR3 spans 13 residues. The CDR3 is CASSHHRADEQFF. The CDR3 nucleotides read TGTGCCAGCAGTCACCACCGGGCCGATGAGCAGTTCTTC.

This chain joins TRBV15 and TRBJ1-2, with D tentatively TRBD1 (5 bases). The CDR3 extends over 13 amino acids. Germline values: CDR1 LNHNV, CDR2 YYDKDF (reference sequence). V was trimmed by 0 bases and J by 8 bases, leaving 10 bases between them. CDR3 amino acids: CATSRDRDGGYTF. The CDR3 nucleotides are TGTGCCACCAGCAGAGACCGGGACGGCGGCTACACCTTC.

This clonotype was seen a handful of times. The chain couples TRBV2 to TRBJ2-7; 8 bases map to TRBD2. Trimming cost V 5 bases and J 0 bases; bases outside gene matches: 6. This CDR3 spans 15 amino acids. CDR1 is SNHLY and CDR2 is FYNNEI in the germline V gene. In DNA, the CDR3 is TGTGCCAGCAGTTGGAGCGGGAGTAGCTCCTACGAGCAGTACTTC. Translating it yields CASSWSGSSSYEQYF.

The chain joins TRBV7-2 to TRBJ2-1; 9 bases are shared with TRBD1. The CDR3 runs 15 residues. Looked up from germline, CDR1 is SGHTA and CDR2 is FQGNSA. After removal of 5 bases from V and 6 bases from J, the junction contained 8 bases not matched to a gene. The CDR3, as DNA: TGTGCCAGCAGCCTCACCCGGGACAGGGTCAATGAGCAGTTCTTC. Translated, it gives CASSLTRDRVNEQFF.

On this clonotype: The junction and the germline gene differ at one end; a read error may be behind it. This chain uses TRBV4-2 with TRBJ2-3; D assignment may be TRBD1 or TRBD2 (5 bases each). CDR3 length equals 15 residues. Looked up from germline, CDR1 is LGHNA and CDR2 is YNFKEQ. The CDR3 DNA is TGTGCCAGCAGCCGAGGGACGTCTCGCACAGATGCGCAGTATTTT. It yields the protein CASSRGTSRTDAQYF.

The chain is built from TRBV20-1 and TRBJ2-7, with D perhaps matching TRBD2 (6 bases). Germline V CDR1 and CDR2: DFQATT, SNEGSKA (reference sequence). V lost 0 bases, J lost 1 base, and 16 bases lay in between. The CDR3 sequence is 16 residues long. As DNA, the CDR3 is TGCAGTGCTAGAGATGATGGCCGGGGAGGATCCTACGAGCAGTACTTC. Protein product: CSARDDGRGGSYEQYF.

Only a few counts were recorded for this clonotype. The V gene is TRBV24-1, the J gene TRBJ2-2; D may correspond to TRBD1 or TRBD2 (6 bases each). Trimming took off 5 bases at V and 4 bases at J, with 28 bases between the two ends. The CDR3 consists of 20 residues. Germline values: CDR1 KGHDR, CDR2 SFDVKD. Here the CDR3 reads CATSAPRRGEPGQITGELFF. The CDR3 nucleotides are TGTGCCACCAGTGCTCCCAGGAGGGGGGAACCGGGACAAATCACCGGGGAGCTGTTTTTT.

This chain joins TRBV6-1 and TRBJ1-3; weak D call: TRBD1 (6 bases). The CDR3 length is 17 residues. The V gene's germline CDR1 is MNHNS and CDR2 SASEGT. V was cut by 0 bases and J by 4 bases, with 16 bases left in between. As DNA, the CDR3 is TGTGCCAGCAGTGAAGCGTTGAAAACAGGGATGGGAAACACCATATATTTT. Translating gives CASSEALKTGMGNTIYF.

This clonotype was counted between two and nine times. This sequence joins TRBV7-9 and TRBJ1-6; tentative D call: TRBD1 (5 bases). CDR3 length equals 13 residues. The V and J ends lost 6 bases and 10 bases respectively, with 13 bases between them. Germline CDR1 and CDR2: SEHNR and FQNEAQ (reference sequence). The chain's CDR3 is CASSGLRDSPLHF. The CDR3 nucleotides read TGTGCCAGCAGTGGACTACGGGACTCACCCCTCCACTTT.

Only a few counts were recorded for this clonotype. J is TRBJ2-3 and V is TRBV7-2; the D is unclear. V shed 5 bases and J shed 6 bases, with 18 bases lying between them. The CDR3 runs 15 residues. Germline CDR1 SGHTA, CDR2 FQGNSA. The CDR3 sequence: CASSQEGKLVDTQYF. CDR3 sequence (DNA): TGTGCCAGCAGCCAGGAAGGCAAACTCGTGGATACGCAGTATTTT.

The chain is built from TRBV5-6 and TRBJ2-7, with D unclear. Between the trimmed V and J ends, which lost 4 bases and 7 bases, there was a span of 15 bases. The CDR3 length is 13 residues. Per the germline V gene, CDR1 is SGHDT and CDR2 is YYEEEE. The CDR3 spells CASSPSPTEEQYF. DNA for the CDR3: TGTGCCAGCAGCCCCTCCCCCACAGAGGAGCAGTACTTC. The full variable domain, completed using reference TRBV5-6 and TRBJ2-7, is DAGVTQSPTHLIKTRGQQVTLRCSPKSGHDTVSWYQQALGQGPQFIFQYYEEEERQRGNFPDRFSGHQFPNYSSELNVNALLLGDSALYLCASSPSPTEEQYFGPGTRLTVT.

On this clonotype: A read error may be the cause here, since a much bigger clone is one base away. V usage is TRBV4-1 and J usage is TRBJ2-1; D unresolved. In germline, CDR1 is MGHRA, CDR2 YSYEKL. Between the trimmed V and J ends, which lost 4 bases and 0 bases, there was a span of 13 bases. This CDR3 comprises 16 residues. The CDR3 DNA follows: TGCGCCAGCAGCCCTGAGGACCGAAGCTCCTACAATGAGCAGTTCTTC. Translated: CASSPEDRSSYNEQFF.

This sequence joins TRBV28 and TRBJ1-1, with D maybe TRBD1 (5 bases). Trimming took 5 bases from V and 6 from J, leaving 13 bases between them. Germline V gene data show CDR1 as MDHEN and CDR2 as SYDVKM. This CDR3 is built from 13 residues. The CDR3 protein is CASSVDIGAEAFF. The DNA of the CDR3 is TGTGCCAGCAGTGTGGACATTGGGGCTGAAGCTTTCTTT. The whole variable domain, remainder taken from reference TRBV28 and TRBJ1-1, is DVKVTQSSRYLVKRTGEKVFLECVQDMDHENMFWYRQDPGLGLRLIYFSYDVKMKEKGDIPEGYSVSREKKERFSLILESASTNQTSMYLCASSVDIGAEAFFGQGTRLTVV.

There are a few counts of this clonotype. Germline is not matched at one junction end, which may reflect a read error. DNA of the CDR3: TGTGCCGGCAGCCAAGATTTGGCAGGGGGTGACGAGCAGTACTTC. Its translation is CAGSQDLAGGDEQYF. The genes are TRBV3-1 and TRBJ2-5; 7 bases map to TRBD1. The last part of the DNA fits TRBJ2-7 better; the J call may be wrong. Per germline, CDR1 LGHDT and CDR2 YNNKEL (reference sequence). The CDR3 has 15 amino acids.